The 21 T cell receptor beta chains below all came from one sample that was sequenced in a study of blood T cells in healthy people across ages. Together with a sample-barcoded 5' primer, a J-beta primer mix was included in a second PCR lasting roughly 6 to 12 cycles. TCRdb processed the 5' RACE reads anew with MiXCR; each CDR3 protein has one entry. This sample has over 300,000 distinct CDR3 sequences, with 45% to 60% found just once. Sequencing used blood. All receptors come from a man aged 55 to 70 in good health.

The gene calls are TRBV2 and TRBJ2-3, with 7 bases aligning to TRBD2. Trimming removed 7 bases from V and 0 bases from J; junction bases left unmatched: 7. This CDR3 has 15 residues. Looked up from germline, CDR1 is SNHLY and CDR2 is FYNNEI. The CDR3 DNA reads TGTGCCAGCAACCGACTAGCAGAAAGCACAGATACGCAGTATTTT. Its protein product is CASNRLAESTDTQYF.

This clonotype has more than one count but fewer than ten. The CDR3 region has the DNA TGTGCCAGCAGTTTACAAGGGCCTAGCGTTGCCGATACGCAGTATTTT. Translation gives CASSLQGPSVADTQYF. The rearrangement links TRBV28 to TRBJ2-3; D is perhaps TRBD2 (6 bases). Trimming shortened V by 2 bases and J by 6 bases, and 18 bases separated the two germline ends. Germline V CDR1 and CDR2: MDHEN, SYDVKM. CDR3 length: 16 amino acids.

This clonotype appeared once. V gene TRBV11-2 combines with J gene TRBJ2-3; TRBD2 matches 11 bases. Per germline, CDR1 SGHAT and CDR2 FQNNGV. The V gene end was trimmed by 4 bases and the J gene end by 5 bases; junction bases not matched to a gene: 8. The CDR3 runs to 16 residues. The chain's CDR3 is CASSSRSGGAIDTQYF. The DNA for the CDR3 is TGTGCCAGCAGCTCGCGTAGCGGGGGGGCGATAGATACGCAGTATTTT.

As concerns this clonotype: A read error may be the cause here, since a much bigger clone is one base away. The rearrangement joins TRBV10-1 to TRBJ1-2; D remains ambiguous. V was clipped by 3 bases and J by 10 bases, with 12 bases between them. The germline gives CDR1 WNHNN, CDR2 SYGVQD (reference sequence). This CDR3 has 12 amino acids. The CDR3 is CASSENGDVYTF. For the CDR3, the DNA is TGCGCCAGCAGTGAAAATGGGGATGTCTACACCTTC.

This clonotype showed up just once. This chain links TRBV7-9 with TRBJ2-5; D not certain. Trimming left V 3 bases short and J 3 bases short, with 5 bases between. Germline lookup yields CDR1 SEHNR and CDR2 FQNEAQ (reference sequence). This CDR3 contains 12 residues. Here the CDR3 reads CASSLMEETQYF. The DNA for the CDR3 is TGTGCCAGCAGCTTGATGGAAGAGACCCAGTACTTC.

V is TRBV29-1 and J is TRBJ2-4; no clear D gene. The CDR3 loop spans 13 amino acids. V lost 2 bases, J lost 0 bases, and 5 bases lay in between. In germline, CDR1 is SQVTM, CDR2 ANQGSEA. The CDR3 loop reads CSVETPAKNIQYF. The CDR3 DNA follows: TGCAGCGTTGAAACACCAGCCAAAAACATTCAGTACTTC.

This clonotype was seen many times. This sequence joins TRBV7-2 and TRBJ2-1; a weak D match, TRBD1 (5 bases). From germline, CDR1 is SGHTA and CDR2 FQGNSA. Trimming stripped 2 bases from V and 8 bases from J, with 10 bases between. This CDR3 contains 13 residues. Here the CDR3 reads CASSLRDRDEQFF. CDR3 DNA: TGTGCCAGCAGCTTACGAGACAGAGATGAGCAGTTCTTC.

This chain joins TRBV7-7 and TRBJ2-4; 7 positions agree with TRBD2. The closer fit of TRBJ2-5 to the DNA end suggests the J call may be wrong. This CDR3 is 15 amino acids long. The germline gives CDR1 SSHAT, CDR2 FNYEAQ (reference sequence). The DNA of the CDR3 is TGTGCCAGCAGCCCCGCGGTGGGGGGGGAAGAGACCCAGTACTTC. This translates into CASSPAVGGEETQYF.

This sequence joins TRBV6-5 and TRBJ2-3; 11 bases line up with TRBD2. The CDR3 has 16 amino acids. V lost 7 bases to trimming and J lost 7 bases; unmatched junction nucleotides: 13. Germline V CDR1 and CDR2: MNHEY, SVGAGI. The CDR3 nucleotides are TGTGCCAGCACCGACAGGGCTAGCGGGAGGAAGTATACGCAGTATTTT. Protein sequence: CASTDRASGRKYTQYF.

This clonotype was recorded a few times. The V call is TRBV20-1, the J call TRBJ2-7; D may be TRBD2 (5 bases). CDR1 is DFQATT and CDR2 is SNEGSKA in the germline V gene (reference sequence). The CDR3 extends over 14 amino acids. Trimming left V 4 bases short and J 7 bases short, with 20 bases between. The CDR3 nucleotides read TGCAGTGCTAACCGCGGCCAAACTAGGCGGGAGCAGTACTTC. Residues: CSANRGQTRREQYF.

This clonotype has at least ten counts. The chain recombines TRBV6-4 with TRBJ2-1; 10 nucleotides match TRBD2. This CDR3 region has 15 residues. Germline values: CDR1 MRHNA, CDR2 SNTAGT. V shed 4 bases, J shed 4 bases, and the junction held 4 bases outside the gene matches. The CDR3 coding sequence is TGTGCCAGCAGTGTCGTGACTAGCGGGTACAATGAGCAGTTCTTC. It yields the protein CASSVVTSGYNEQFF.

V is TRBV6-5 and J is TRBJ2-7; TRBD1 might be the D (5 bases). CDR1 and CDR2 from the germline V gene are MNHEY and SVGAGI. The ends were cut back, 2 bases at V and 9 bases at J, with 17 bases in the middle. The length of the CDR3 is 14 residues. The CDR3 sequence is CASSYRSAFQGQYF. As DNA, the CDR3 is TGTGCCAGCAGTTACCGGTCGGCGTTCCAGGGGCAGTACTTC.

Ten or more counts support this clonotype. This sequence joins TRBV5-1 and TRBJ2-5; D is perhaps TRBD2 (5 bases). V lost 0 bases and J lost 5, with 11 bases in between. This CDR3 region has 14 residues. Germline CDR1 and CDR2: SGHRS and YFSETQ. Here the CDR3 reads CASSLELAGETQYF. The CDR3 region has the DNA TGCGCCAGCAGCTTGGAGCTAGCCGGGGAGACCCAGTACTTC.

The chain carries TRBV4-1 and TRBJ2-7; D is ambiguous. CDR1 is MGHRA and CDR2 is YSYEKL in the germline V gene. Trimming removed 1 base from V and 3 bases from J, with 16 bases in between. This CDR3 region has 16 residues. CDR3 protein: CASSQAGRLGVYEQYF. CDR3 nucleotide sequence: TGCGCCAGCAGCCAAGCTGGTCGGCTTGGGGTCTACGAGCAGTACTTC.

The chain is built from TRBV3-1 and TRBJ1-2, with D hard to call. The ends were cut back, 0 bases at V and 2 bases at J, with 10 bases in the middle. The CDR3 spans 15 residues. CDR1 is LGHDT, CDR2 YNNKEL, per germline (reference sequence). As DNA, the CDR3 is TGTGCCAGCAGCCAAGATCGAGCCGGAAACTATGGCTACACCTTC. It yields the protein CASSQDRAGNYGYTF.

CDR3 DNA sequence: TGTGCCAGCAGCCAAGTTCTGGCGGTCACAGATACGCAGTATTTT. It codes for CASSQVLAVTDTQYF. The rearrangement joins TRBV7-2 to TRBJ2-3, with no clear D. Per the germline V gene, CDR1 is SGHTA and CDR2 is FQGNSA. Trimming took 5 bases from V and 2 from J, leaving 14 bases between them. The CDR3 contains 15 residues. Supplemented by reference TRBV7-2 and TRBJ2-3, the full variable domain reads GAGVSQSPSNKVTEKGKDVELRCDPISGHTALYWYRQSLGQGLEFLIYFQGNSAPDKSGLPSDRFSAERTGGSVSTLTIQRTQQEDSAVYLCASSQVLAVTDTQYFGPGTRLTVL.

The chain joins TRBV3-1 to TRBJ2-7, with TRBD1 as a possible D gene (6 bases). The CDR3 is 13 residues long. V was pared by 4 bases and J by 9 bases, with 16 bases between. The V gene's germline CDR1 is LGHDT and CDR2 YNNKEL (reference sequence). The CDR3 is CASSPHQQGTQYF. The CDR3 DNA is TGTGCCAGCAGCCCCCACCAACAGGGAACGCAGTACTTC.

The chain is built from TRBV7-8 and TRBJ2-1, with unresolved D. The DNA end is a closer match to TRBJ2-7, so the J assignment may be wrong. CDR1 is SGHVS and CDR2 is FQNEAQ in the germline V gene. CDR3 length equals 15 residues. The CDR3 spells CASSPQRSSYNEQYF. CDR3 bases: TGTGCCAGCAGCCCCCAACGGTCCTCCTACAATGAGCAGTACTTC.

The chain couples TRBV4-2 to TRBJ2-5; 12 bases agree with TRBD2. Germline V CDR1 and CDR2: LGHNA, YNFKEQ. V gave up 0 bases and J gave up 11 bases; unmatched junction bases: 4. This CDR3 has 14 amino acids. The CDR3 sequence: CASSQETSGRQQYF. The CDR3 nucleotides read TGTGCCAGCAGCCAAGAAACTAGCGGGAGGCAGCAGTACTTC.

Ten or more counts support this clonotype. DNA of the CDR3: TGTGCCAGCAATATGGTCCCCGAGCAGTACTTC. Translation gives CASNMVPEQYF. The chain uses TRBV6-6 and TRBJ2-7; D remains ambiguous. This CDR3 region has 11 residues. Trimming left V 7 bases short and J 6 bases short, with 10 bases between. Per the germline V gene, CDR1 is MNHNY and CDR2 is SVGAGI (reference sequence).

This clonotype was observed a handful of times. The chain couples TRBV7-2 to TRBJ2-5; D is uncertain. The CDR3 contains 12 residues. With 5 bases removed from V and 0 bases from J, the gap between germline ends came to 4 bases. Germline CDR1 reads SGHTA; CDR2 reads FQGNSA. The CDR3 is CASSRYQETQYF. The CDR3 region has the DNA TGTGCCAGCAGCCGGTACCAAGAGACCCAGTACTTC.